The entry below gives a single TCR beta chain sequence along with its context. Antigen unknown. Execution of the assay was at deep level. Data came from immunoSEQ multiplex PCR; TCRdb stores just in-frame clones and leaves some out. The table shows about 490,000 clones, with roughly four fifths occurring only once. The data are from a study of shared clonotypes between healthy human individuals. General study points: Collection of samples was limited to blood; tissue repertoires likely differ.

Every contributor of samples was a Caucasian grown-up residing in Nashville, Tennessee. V lost 0 bases to trimming and J lost 8 bases; unmatched junction nucleotides: 5. Per the germline V gene, CDR1 is SQVTM and CDR2 is ANQGSEA. The CDR3 spans 14 residues. The chain uses TRBV29-1 and TRBJ1-4; 8 nucleotides match TRBD1. The TCR was taken from a woman in her forties in good health. Some clones in this sample may be carry-over from other donors' samples. What was sequenced was PBMCs. The CDR3 here is CSVEDTGGGEKLFF. CDR3 DNA sequence: TGCAGCGTTGAAGATACAGGGGGTGGGGAAAAACTGTTTTTT.